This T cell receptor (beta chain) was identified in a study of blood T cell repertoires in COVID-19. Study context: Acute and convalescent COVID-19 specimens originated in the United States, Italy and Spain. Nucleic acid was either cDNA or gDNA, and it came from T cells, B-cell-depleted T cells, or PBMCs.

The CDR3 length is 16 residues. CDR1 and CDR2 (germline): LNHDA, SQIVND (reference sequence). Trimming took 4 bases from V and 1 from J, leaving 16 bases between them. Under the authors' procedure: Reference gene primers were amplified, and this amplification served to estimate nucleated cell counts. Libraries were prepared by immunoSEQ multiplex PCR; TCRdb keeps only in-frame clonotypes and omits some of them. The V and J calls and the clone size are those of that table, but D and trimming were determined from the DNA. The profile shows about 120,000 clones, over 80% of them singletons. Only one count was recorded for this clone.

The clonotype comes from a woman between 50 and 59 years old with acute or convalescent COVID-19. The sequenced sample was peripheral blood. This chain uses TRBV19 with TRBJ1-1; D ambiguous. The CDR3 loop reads CASSTTIIVANTEAFF. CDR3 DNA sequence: TGTGCCAGTAGTACCACCATTATTGTGGCGAACACTGAAGCTTTCTTT.